These T cell receptor beta chains were read from a single sample in a study of OX40 agonist ivuxolimab in advanced cancers. Sequencing used immunoSEQ multiplex PCR; TCRdb keeps in-frame clones, though not all of them. The sample carries 68,000 or so clones, 80% to 85% recorded once. The starting material was CD4+ or CD8+ T cells sorted from blood, obtained in a trial of the OX40 agonist ivuxolimab. These receptors all stem from an adult with an advanced solid tumor such as melanoma, head and neck, liver or kidney cancer. CDR3s include the opening cysteine and the closing phenylalanine or tryptophan. The D gene is left open where the match is weak. Only some rows state a clone size, as once, few, many or a class for expanded clones.

d_call,v_call,clone_size,j_call,cdr3_nt,cdr3_aa
NA,TRBV19,few,TRBJ2-3,TGTGCCAGTATGAGGGGAGGGACAGCGTTAGATACGCAGTATTTT,CASMRGGTALDTQYF
TRBD1,TRBV2,NA,TRBJ1-5,TGTGCCAGCAGGGGGGGAAGGGGGCAAGGCAATCAGCCCCAGCATTTT,CASRGGRGQGNQPQHF
TRBD1,TRBV14,NA,TRBJ1-3,TGTGCCAGCAGCCAAAGGGGGCTGGGGACGGGAAGATACTCTGGAAACACCATATATTTT,CASSQRGLGTGRYSGNTIYF
TRBD2,TRBV2,NA,TRBJ2-1,TGTGCCAGCAGCAGGACTAGCGGCCTTAATGAGCAGTTCTTC,CASSRTSGLNEQFF
NA,TRBV29-1,NA,TRBJ1-6,TGCAGCGTTGGGGAGGGGCCCAATTCACCCCTCCACTTT,CSVGEGPNSPLHF
NA,TRBV7-5,NA,TRBJ1-2,TGTGCCAGAACCATCAGCAGCTGTCCGATATCTGGCTATGGCTACACCTTC,CARTISSCPISGYGYTF
TRBD1,TRBV2,NA,TRBJ1-6,TGTGCCAGCAGCCGGGACAGGGGATCCTATAATTCACCCCTCCACTTT,CASSRDRGSYNSPLHF
NA,TRBV20-1,NA,TRBJ1-1,TGCACCGCCCAGGGGAACACTGAAGCTTTCTTT,CTAQGNTEAFF
TRBD2,TRBV7-3,NA,TRBJ2-3,TGTGCCAGCAGCCCAGCGGGAGGCCCCACAGATACGCAGTATTTT,CASSPAGGPTDTQYF
TRBD1,TRBV30,NA,TRBJ2-7,TGTGCCTGGAGTGATCTCCGGGACAGGGGTGACGAGCAGTACTTC,CAWSDLRDRGDEQYF
TRBD1,TRBV28,NA,TRBJ2-7,TGTGCCAGCAGTTATACAGGGGGAAGGTACGAGCAGTACTTC,CASSYTGGRYEQYF
NA,TRBV5-6,NA,TRBJ1-6,TGTGCCAGCAGCCCAGACGGGGGCTATAATTCACCCCTCCACTTT,CASSPDGGYNSPLHF
NA,TRBV2,NA,TRBJ1-2,TGTGCCAGCAGTGAAGCGTATAGGGAGCCTAACTATGGCTACACCTTC,CASSEAYREPNYGYTF
NA,TRBV29-1,NA,TRBJ2-5,TGCAGCGTTAGAACAGGGTCAGAGACCCAGTACTTC,CSVRTGSETQYF
NA,TRBV5-1,NA,TRBJ1-1,TGCGCCAGCAGCTTGGGGACGGACACTGAAGCTTTCTTT,CASSLGTDTEAFF
NA,TRBV7-2,NA,TRBJ2-7,TGTGCCAGCAGCTTAGTCCGCCAAAGCTCCTACGAGCAGTACTTC,CASSLVRQSSYEQYF
TRBD2,TRBV5-4,NA,TRBJ2-3,TGTGCCAGCAGCTCGAGAGGGACTAGCGGTTCAGATACGCAGTATTTT,CASSSRGTSGSDTQYF
NA,TRBV9,NA,TRBJ1-6,TGTGCCAGCACCTCGGGGGGCGAATCCTATAATTCACCCCTCCACTTT,CASTSGGESYNSPLHF
NA,TRBV4-1,NA,TRBJ2-3,TGCGCCAGCAGCCAAGAGCGGGCTGGTGGAGATACGCAGTATTTT,CASSQERAGGDTQYF
NA,TRBV5-1,NA,TRBJ2-2,TGCGCCAGCAGCTTGGTCCGGGCAGGCGGGGAGCTGTTTTTT,CASSLVRAGGELFF
NA,TRBV9,NA,TRBJ2-1,TGTGCCAGCAGCGTAAATATTGGGAAGGAACCATACAATGAGCAGTTCTTC,CASSVNIGKEPYNEQFF
NA,TRBV7-2,NA,TRBJ2-7,TGTGCCAGCAGCCCCAAGAGGAGCTCCTACGAGCAGTACTTC,CASSPKRSSYEQYF
TRBD1,TRBV27,NA,TRBJ2-3,TGTGCCAGCAGTAGACAGGGCTCAGATACGCAGTATTTT,CASSRQGSDTQYF
TRBD1,TRBV7-6,NA,TRBJ2-2,TGTGCCAGCAGCTTAAGGGACAGGGATCCCGGGGAGCTGTTTTTT,CASSLRDRDPGELFF
NA,TRBV11-2,NA,TRBJ2-7,TGTGCCAGCAGCTTTCAGGCTGGCTCCTACGAGCAGTACTTC,CASSFQAGSYEQYF
NA,TRBV6-1,NA,TRBJ1-2,TGTGCCAGCAGACCCAGCGGGGGGGACTATGGCTACACCTTC,CASRPSGGDYGYTF
NA,TRBV5-5,once,TRBJ2-7,TGTGCCAGCAGCTTAGGAGGGTACTACGAGCAGTACTTC,CASSLGGYYEQYF
NA,TRBV5-1,NA,TRBJ1-1,TGCGCCAGCAGCTTTCAGCCGGGGAACACTGAAGCTTTCTTT,CASSFQPGNTEAFF
NA,TRBV6-6,NA,TRBJ1-1,TGTGCCAGCAGTTACTGGGGTTTTTTGAACACTGAAGCTTTCTTT,CASSYWGFLNTEAFF
TRBD2,TRBV9,NA,TRBJ2-3,TGTGCCAGCAGCAGAGCCGGGACTAGCGCCACGTATTTT,CASSRAGTSATYF